Sequencing of this T cell receptor (beta chain) was carried out in a study of T-cell memory formation after mild COVID-19. Study results and caveats: The pre-infection memory compartment contained some responding clones, suggesting cross-reactive memory joined.

This CDR3 comprises 14 residues. V lost 1 base, J lost 2 bases, and 6 bases lay in between. CDR1 is KGHDR and CDR2 is SFDVKD in the germline V gene. TCRdb processed the 5' RACE reads anew with MiXCR; each CDR3 protein has one entry. This sample has about half a million distinct CDR3 sequences, with roughly 18% found just once. To note about this clonotype: Its cognate antigen is unknown.

This chain connects TRBV24-1 to TRBJ2-3; D gene ambiguous. The TCR comes from an adult woman who had mild COVID-19 (a few samples of this study predate the infection). Cell type and time point are not known. What was sequenced was PBMCs or a T cell subset sorted from them (not recorded which). The CDR3 sequence is CATSDLGPTDTQYF. CDR3 sequence (DNA): TGTGCCACCAGTGATTTAGGCCCCACAGATACGCAGTATTTT.